Below are 30 T cell receptor beta chains sequenced from a single sample in a study of cytomegalovirus exposure and HLA in healthy donors. Produced via immunoSEQ multiplex PCR; TCRdb's table is partial and in-frame only. The repertoire consists of 150,000 to 200,000 clones, with about 96% occurring once and the leading ten covering roughly 0.83%. The sample comprised PBMCs. These receptors were obtained from a woman between 18 and 29 years old in good health and CMV-seronegative.

This chain links TRBV5-4 with TRBJ2-2, with TRBD2 matching 8 bases. Looked up from germline, CDR1 is SGHNT and CDR2 is YYREEE (reference sequence). The CDR3 runs 15 residues. The ends lost 5 bases at V and 4 bases at J; junction bases unmatched: 7. CDR3 coding DNA: TGTGCCAGCAGGTTGACCGGGGGGGTCACCGGGGAGCTGTTTTTT. As protein: CASRLTGGVTGELFF.

V and J are TRBV7-9 and TRBJ1-1; D not resolved. CDR3 length: 15 amino acids. V lost 5 bases and J lost 5, with 18 bases in between. Germline V lookup: CDR1 SEHNR, CDR2 FQNEAQ (reference sequence). This chain's CDR3 is CASSPSEGWRTEAFF. CDR3 bases: TGTGCCAGCAGCCCCAGCGAAGGGTGGAGGACTGAAGCTTTCTTT.

The chain uses TRBV4-2 and TRBJ2-1; TRBD2 matches 10 bases. This CDR3 is 20 amino acids long. Germline values: CDR1 LGHNA, CDR2 YNFKEQ. J gave up 0 bases and V 1 base, and 12 bases lay outside the gene matches. This CDR3 is CASSQGGVAGGRSSYNEQFF. The CDR3 DNA sequence: TGTGCCAGCAGCCAAGGAGGGGTAGCGGGGGGCCGGAGCTCCTACAATGAGCAGTTCTTC.

The chain uses TRBV4-1 and TRBJ2-1, with TRBD2 as a possible D gene (5 bases). Germline V gene sequence: CDR1 MGHRA, CDR2 YSYEKL. The CDR3 spans 17 residues. V was cut by 1 base and J by 3 bases, with 16 bases left in between. The CDR3 sequence is CASSQGRNIRDYNEQFF. As DNA, the CDR3 is TGCGCCAGCAGCCAAGGAAGGAATATTCGGGACTACAATGAGCAGTTCTTC.

This clone has just one count. V usage is TRBV5-1 and J usage is TRBJ2-5, with a possible D match to TRBD1 (6 bases). V lost 4 bases, J lost 1 base, and 11 bases lay in between. The CDR3 covers 14 residues. Germline values: CDR1 SGHRS, CDR2 YFSETQ. The CDR3 loop reads CASSGRDTQETQYF. CDR3 nucleotides: TGCGCCAGCAGCGGAAGGGACACCCAAGAGACCCAGTACTTC. Using reference TRBV5-1 and TRBJ2-5 for the parts outside the CDR3, the full variable domain is KAGVTQTPRYLIKTRGQQVTLSCSPISGHRSVSWYQQTPGQGLQFLFEYFSETQRNKGNFPGRFSGRQFSNSRSEMNVSTLELGDSALYLCASSGRDTQETQYFGPGTRLLVL.

This chain connects TRBV18 to TRBJ2-3; weak D call: TRBD2 (6 bases). The CDR3 is 13 residues long. The germline V gene encodes CDR1 KGHSH and CDR2 LQKENI. V was pared by 8 bases and J by 3 bases, with 12 bases between. The CDR3 DNA is TGTGCCAGCACGAGCGGGTTGACAGATACGCAGTATTTT. Its translation: CASTSGLTDTQYF. The full variable domain, rest sourced from reference TRBV18 and TRBJ2-3, is NAGVMQNPRHLVRRRGQEARLRCSPMKGHSHVYWYRQLPEEGLKFMVYLQKENIIDESGMPKERFSAEFPKEGPSILRIQQVVRGDSAAYFCASTSGLTDTQYFGPGTRLTVL.

This rearrangement joins TRBV6-5 to TRBJ2-5; possibly TRBD2 for D (5 bases). V lost 6 bases and J lost 5, with 13 bases in between. This CDR3 region has 13 residues. Per the germline V gene, CDR1 is MNHEY and CDR2 is SVGAGI. The CDR3 sequence is CASREAARETQYF. The CDR3 DNA reads as TGTGCCAGCAGGGAGGCAGCTCGGGAGACCCAGTACTTC.

The chain carries TRBV5-4 and TRBJ1-2; no reliable D call. Germline V CDR1 and CDR2: SGHNT, YYREEE (reference sequence). V was clipped by 1 base and J by 4 bases, with 11 bases between them. CDR3 length: 14 amino acids. The CDR3 protein is CASSLTGLFYGYTF. The CDR3 DNA is TGTGCCAGCAGCTTGACTGGACTCTTCTATGGCTACACCTTC.

This clone was seen just once. This sequence joins TRBV6-6 and TRBJ2-3, with 11 nucleotides matching TRBD2. V shed 4 bases and J 3 bases; nucleotides not matched to a gene: 6. The CDR3 totals 16 residues. From germline, CDR1 is MNHNY and CDR2 SVGAGI (reference sequence). The CDR3 DNA reads TGTGCCAGCAGTTCGACGACTAGCGGGGCGACAGATACGCAGTATTTT. Translation gives CASSSTTSGATDTQYF.

This chain connects TRBV6-1 to TRBJ1-5; TRBD1 is a possible D gene (6 bases). Per the germline V gene, CDR1 is MNHNS and CDR2 is SASEGT. V shed 1 base and J shed 9 bases, with 22 bases lying between them. The CDR3 extends over 17 amino acids. CDR3 nucleotides: TGTGCCAGCAGTGAAGTTGGCCCAGGGGCGGTCCTGAGGCCCCAGCATTTT. It specifies CASSEVGPGAVLRPQHF.

This clone was recorded once. The chain uses TRBV7-9 and TRBJ2-7; D gene uncertain. Trimming cost V 5 bases and J 2 bases, with 16 bases left between them. The CDR3 is made up of 15 amino acids. CDR1 is SEHNR, CDR2 FQNEAQ, per germline (reference sequence). The CDR3 region has the DNA TGTGCCAGCAGCCCCTCTTTCGTGTCCCCCTACGAGCAGTACTTC. Amino acids: CASSPSFVSPYEQYF. Full variable domain (outside the CDR3, taken from reference TRBV7-9 and TRBJ2-7): DTGVSQNPRHKITKRGQNVTFRCDPISEHNRLYWYRQTLGQGPEFLTYFQNEAQLEKSRLLSDRFSAERPKGSFSTLEIQRTEQGDSAMYLCASSPSFVSPYEQYFGPGTRLTVT.

The rearrangement links TRBV7-9 to TRBJ2-2; D gene unclear. The CDR3 loop spans 16 amino acids. V lost 3 bases, J lost 0 bases, and 11 bases lay in between. Per germline, CDR1 SEHNR and CDR2 FQNEAQ (reference sequence). Written as DNA, the CDR3 is TGTGCCAGCAGCTTCACTGGTCTGTCGAACACCGGGGAGCTGTTTTTT. Translation: CASSFTGLSNTGELFF.

The rearrangement links TRBV4-2 to TRBJ1-5; perhaps TRBD1 as D (5 bases). Germline CDR1 is LGHNA and CDR2 is YNFKEQ. Trimming left V 0 bases short and J 0 bases short, with 12 bases between. The CDR3 is 17 amino acids. In nucleotides, the CDR3 is TGTGCCAGCAGCCAAGATGGGGCCGCTTATAGCAATCAGCCCCAGCATTTT. Encoded protein: CASSQDGAAYSNQPQHF.

This chain uses TRBV5-1 with TRBJ1-4; D perhaps matches TRBD1 (5 bases). The germline V gene encodes CDR1 SGHRS and CDR2 YFSETQ. Trimming removed 0 bases at V and 4 bases at J, with 10 bases between. CDR3 size: 15 residues. The CDR3 is CASSLAGGFNEKLFF. The CDR3 DNA sequence: TGCGCCAGCAGCTTGGCCGGGGGTTTTAATGAAAAACTGTTTTTT.

The chain links TRBV6-5 to TRBJ1-6, with 7 bases matching TRBD1. J lost 2 bases, V lost 6 bases, and 4 bases had no gene match. The CDR3 sequence is 15 residues long. Per germline, CDR1 MNHEY and CDR2 SVGAGI. As DNA, the CDR3 is TGTGCCAGCAGACCCGACAGGGCCTATAATTCACCCCTCCACTTT. Translated: CASRPDRAYNSPLHF.

The chain joins TRBV4-2 to TRBJ1-2; 8 bases match TRBD1. This CDR3 contains 15 residues. Germline values: CDR1 LGHNA, CDR2 YNFKEQ. V trimming: 0 bases; J trimming: 4 bases; junction bases outside the gene matches: 4. CDR3 coding DNA: TGTGCCAGCAGCCAAGAAGGGACAGGACTCTATGGCTACACCTTC. Encoded protein: CASSQEGTGLYGYTF.

V is TRBV6-1 and J is TRBJ1-3; TRBD1 agrees at 8 bases. CDR1 MNHNS and CDR2 SASEGT come from the germline V gene. J lost 8 bases, V lost 1 base, and 10 bases had no gene match. The CDR3 length is 16 residues. The chain's CDR3 is CASSEVWTGSAYTIYF. In nucleotides, the CDR3 is TGTGCCAGCAGTGAAGTTTGGACAGGGAGTGCATACACCATATATTTT.

The chain recombines TRBV19 with TRBJ2-5; 7 nucleotides agree with TRBD1. Trimming took 1 base from V and 1 from J; bases not matched to a gene: 6. The CDR3 is 16 amino acids. CDR1 LNHDA and CDR2 SQIVND come from the germline V gene (reference sequence). CDR3 bases: TGTGCCAGTAGTATAGTGCCAGGGGGAGCCCAAGAGACCCAGTACTTC. Translating gives CASSIVPGGAQETQYF.

The chain links TRBV4-3 to TRBJ2-2; 7 bases are shared with TRBD2. The CDR3 is 19 amino acids. J lost 3 bases, V lost 0 bases, and 13 bases had no gene match. Germline assignment: CDR1 LGHNA and CDR2 YSLEER. The CDR3 region is CASSQEYLGRAGHTGELFF. In DNA form, the CDR3 reads TGCGCCAGCAGCCAAGAATACCTAGGGAGGGCAGGTCACACCGGGGAGCTGTTTTTT.

The genes are TRBV6-6 and TRBJ1-3; no reliable D call. The germline V and J ends were trimmed by 2 bases and 0 bases, with 8 bases remaining between them. Germline-derived CDR1 and CDR2 are MNHNY and SVGAGI (reference sequence). There are 15 residues in the CDR3. The CDR3 sequence is CASSYTRDSGNTIYF. CDR3 nucleotides: TGTGCCAGCAGTTACACTAGGGACTCTGGAAACACCATATATTTT.

This chain uses TRBV18 with TRBJ2-2; D may be TRBD2 (5 bases). V was pared by 2 bases and J by 9 bases, with 7 bases between. Looked up from germline, CDR1 is KGHSH and CDR2 is LQKENI. This CDR3 is 12 amino acids long. The CDR3 region has the DNA TGTGCCAGCTCACCAGAGGGCTGGGAGCTGTTTTTT. It encodes CASSPEGWELFF.

This chain connects TRBV7-2 to TRBJ1-6; 11 nucleotides line up with TRBD1. The ends lost 5 bases at V and 6 bases at J; junction bases unmatched: 6. Germline CDR1 SGHTA, CDR2 FQGNSA. There are 16 residues in the CDR3. CDR3 residues: CASSPLGQGANSPLHF. For the CDR3, the DNA is TGTGCCAGCAGCCCTCTCGGACAGGGGGCTAATTCACCCCTCCACTTT.

The CDR3 sequence: CASKLRDVNTEAFF. CDR3 sequence (DNA): TGTGCCAGCAAACTCCGGGATGTGAACACTGAAGCTTTCTTT. This chain uses TRBV6-5 with TRBJ1-1; D gene ambiguous. CDR1 is MNHEY and CDR2 is SVGAGI in the germline V gene. The CDR3 extends over 14 amino acids. V gave up 7 bases and J gave up 0 bases, with 12 bases separating them.

The chain has TRBV18 and TRBJ2-2; 9 nucleotides align to TRBD2. The CDR3 covers 17 residues. V was clipped by 3 bases and J by 4 bases; unmatched bases: 9. Germline loops: CDR1 KGHSH, CDR2 LQKENI. The CDR3 protein is CASSPYGSGGLTGELFF. The DNA for the CDR3 is TGTGCCAGCTCACCCTACGGAAGCGGGGGGCTCACCGGGGAGCTGTTTTTT.

The CDR3 nucleotides read TGTGCCTGGAGAGAAACAGGGGGTTTCCCCTATGGCTACACCTTC. Its translation: CAWRETGGFPYGYTF. This chain uses TRBV30 with TRBJ1-2, with 8 nucleotides matching TRBD1. CDR1 is GTSNPN and CDR2 is SVGIG in the germline V gene (reference sequence). V lost 3 bases to trimming and J lost 4 bases; unmatched junction nucleotides: 10. CDR3 length equals 15 residues.

The chain couples TRBV7-9 to TRBJ2-7; 11 bases match TRBD2. The germline V gene encodes CDR1 SEHNR and CDR2 FQNEAQ (reference sequence). This CDR3 spans 15 amino acids. The V and J ends lost 1 base and 2 bases, in that order; junction bases with no gene match: 1. CDR3 amino acids: CASSLVAGGTYEQYF. In DNA, the CDR3 is TGTGCCAGCAGCTTAGTAGCGGGGGGGACCTACGAGCAGTACTTC.

This chain links TRBV4-1 with TRBJ1-2; D not certain. Per the germline V gene, CDR1 is MGHRA and CDR2 is YSYEKL. V was clipped by 4 bases and J by 4 bases, with 13 bases between them. This CDR3 has 14 amino acids. The CDR3 DNA reads as TGCGCCAGCAGCCGCGGTTCCTTACTCTATGGCTACACCTTC. The encoded protein is CASSRGSLLYGYTF.

J is TRBJ1-2 and V is TRBV6-1, with 9 bases fitting TRBD1. Germline CDR1 reads MNHNS; CDR2 reads SASEGT. Trimming removed 4 bases from V and 3 bases from J; junction bases left unmatched: 3. The CDR3 runs to 14 residues. DNA for the CDR3: TGTGCCAGCAGTGGGGACAGGGCTTACTATGGCTACACCTTC. This encodes CASSGDRAYYGYTF.

The CDR3 nucleotides are TGTGCCTGGAGTGACTCGGGGGGTCAGCCCCAGCATTTT. It specifies CAWSDSGGQPQHF. V and J are TRBV30 and TRBJ1-5; D may be TRBD1 (5 bases). Germline assignment: CDR1 GTSNPN and CDR2 SVGIG (reference sequence). The CDR3 is made up of 13 amino acids. The ends were cut back, 1 base at V and 6 bases at J, with 10 bases in the middle.

The chain employs TRBV27 and TRBJ1-4; D gene unclear. V lost 3 bases and J lost 0, with 20 bases in between. Germline V gene data show CDR1 as MNHEY and CDR2 as SMNVEV (reference sequence). CDR3 size: 19 residues. The CDR3 coding sequence is TGTGCCAGCAGTTTGACCGGGGTCATTGATAGAGCAACTAATGAAAAACTGTTTTTT. Protein: CASSLTGVIDRATNEKLFF.